The clone carrying this T cell receptor (beta chain) was picked up one time. This entry is derived from a study of shared clonotypes between healthy human individuals. Trimming stripped 3 bases from V and 0 bases from J, with 10 bases between. The CDR3 covers 14 residues. Germline-derived CDR1 and CDR2 are SGHRS and YFSETQ. Naive CD8 cells were CD45RO-negative, positively selected for CCR7, excluding terminally differentiated effector memory CD45RA+ cells. Assay: immunoSEQ multiplex PCR; the TCRdb copy retains only in-frame clones and omits some. The sample holds under 600,000 clones, 98% seen once. The sample was naive CD8+ T cells sorted from blood. This TCR came from a man between 25 and 39 years old in good health. The V call is TRBV5-1, the J call TRBJ2-7, with D unresolved. CDR3 region: CASSYPGSSYEQYF. The CDR3 region has the DNA TGCGCCAGCAGCTATCCAGGAAGCTCCTACGAGCAGTACTTC.